This T cell receptor (beta chain) was found in a study of T-cell memory formation after mild COVID-19. A remark on this clonotype: Its antigen remains unidentified.

Study-wide results and limits: Memory sampled before infection contained some responding clones, suggesting cross-reactive memory joined. The study found contracting CD4+ clones mainly in CM and EM and contracting CD8+ clones in EMRA. A second wave expanding day 15 to 37 was CD4+-biased; contracting clones were balanced.

TCRdb passed the 5' RACE reads through MiXCR, listing each CDR3 protein once. The sample records 300,000 to 350,000 distinct CDR3 sequences, around 19% being singletons. Germline-derived CDR1 and CDR2 are SGHRS and YFSETQ. CDR3 size: 14 residues. The ends were cut back, 0 bases at V and 3 bases at J, with 10 bases in the middle. The receptor's source is a man aged 18-30 years who had mild COVID-19 (a few samples of this study predate the infection). Cell type and time point are not known. The chain recombines TRBV5-1 with TRBJ2-7, with D maybe TRBD2 (5 bases). The material sequenced was PBMCs or a T cell subset sorted from them (not recorded which). In nucleotides, the CDR3 is TGCGCCAGCAGCTTGGCCGGGATCTTCTACGAGCAGTACTTC. This sequence encodes CASSLAGIFYEQYF.